This T cell receptor beta chain stems from a study of blood T cell repertoires in COVID-19. CDR1 is MDHEN, CDR2 SYDVKM, per germline. The CDR3 runs 10 residues. Trimming shortened V by 8 bases and J by 6 bases, and 4 bases separated the two germline ends. TCRdb keeps only in-frame clones here, not all; method: immunoSEQ multiplex PCR. In the table there are about 190,000 clones, around four fifths of which are singletons. V and J are TRBV28 and TRBJ1-4; no firm D call. Sequenced material: peripheral blood. The receptor's source is a human donor in a cohort sampled during active COVID-19. The CDR3 nucleotides read TGTGCCAGCGGGCATGAAAAACTGTTTTTT. Encoded protein: CASGHEKLFF. Full variable domain (missing parts from reference TRBV28 and TRBJ1-4): DVKVTQSSRYLVKRTGEKVFLECVQDMDHENMFWYRQDPGLGLRLIYFSYDVKMKEKGDIPEGYSVSREKKERFSLILESASTNQTSMYLCASGHEKLFFGSGTQLSVL.